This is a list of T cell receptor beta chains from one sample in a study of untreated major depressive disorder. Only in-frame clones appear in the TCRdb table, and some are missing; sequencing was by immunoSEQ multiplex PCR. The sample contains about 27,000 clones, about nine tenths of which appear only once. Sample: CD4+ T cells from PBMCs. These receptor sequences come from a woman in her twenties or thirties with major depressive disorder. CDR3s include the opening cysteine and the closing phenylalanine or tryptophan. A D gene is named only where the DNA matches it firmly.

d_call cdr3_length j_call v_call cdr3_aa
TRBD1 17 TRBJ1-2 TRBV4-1 CASSQEPTGAVDYGYTF
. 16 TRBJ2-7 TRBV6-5 CASSYSYRSSSYEQYF
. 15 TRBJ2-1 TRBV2 CASRGDSAVFGEQFF
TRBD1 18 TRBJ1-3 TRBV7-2 CASSPRDRGPGAGNTIYF
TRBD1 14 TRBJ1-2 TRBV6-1 CASKAGQGSYGYTF
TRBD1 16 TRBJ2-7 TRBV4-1 CASSQGDRGRIHEQYF
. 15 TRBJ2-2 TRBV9 CASSVGTTQTGELFF
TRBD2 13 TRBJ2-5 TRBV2 CASSDRGGETQYF
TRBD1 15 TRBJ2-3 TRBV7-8 CASSFGTGGPGVRYF
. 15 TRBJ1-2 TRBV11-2 CASSQTRGRGYGYTF
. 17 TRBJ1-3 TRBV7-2 CASSLVSGGYGGNTIYF
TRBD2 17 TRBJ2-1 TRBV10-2 CASSEPNILADYNEQFF
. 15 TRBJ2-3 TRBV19 CASSIRGVPTDTQYF
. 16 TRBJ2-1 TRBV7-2 CASSPRTLIKINEQFF
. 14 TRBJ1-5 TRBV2 CASSETGYDQPQHF
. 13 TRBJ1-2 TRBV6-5 CASRRGIGYGYTF
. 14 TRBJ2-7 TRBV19 CASSNEGSSYEQYF
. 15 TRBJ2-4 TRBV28 CASSPTGLAKNIQYF
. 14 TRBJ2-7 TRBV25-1 CASSAEGSSYEQYF
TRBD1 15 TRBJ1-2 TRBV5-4 CASSLGRQGDYGYTF
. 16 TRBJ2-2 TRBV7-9 CASSPRTNPYGGELFF
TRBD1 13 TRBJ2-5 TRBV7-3 CASSLYRGETQYF
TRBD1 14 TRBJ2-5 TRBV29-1 CSVPDRDSQETQYF
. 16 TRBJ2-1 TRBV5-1 CASSLAAKQTYNEQFF
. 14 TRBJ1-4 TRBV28 CASSIRGFNEKLFF
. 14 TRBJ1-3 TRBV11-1 CASSPNLSGNTIYF
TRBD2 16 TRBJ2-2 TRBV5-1 CASRERAGGRIGELFF
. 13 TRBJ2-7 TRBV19 CASSPTRGYEQYF
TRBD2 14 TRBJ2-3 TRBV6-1 CATRAGPNTDTQYF
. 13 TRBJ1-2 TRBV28 CASRWTDWGGYTF
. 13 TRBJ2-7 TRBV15 CATTEGPVGEQYF
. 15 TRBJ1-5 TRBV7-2 CASSPNNRVNQPQHF
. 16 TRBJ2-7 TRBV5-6 CASSLRGRGGSYEQYF
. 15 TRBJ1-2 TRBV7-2 CASSLAGPGYKGYTF
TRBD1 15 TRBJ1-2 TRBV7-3 CASSLGDRINYGYTF
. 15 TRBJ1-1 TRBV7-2 CASSLGLGIRTEAFF
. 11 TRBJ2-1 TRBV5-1 CASNNYNEQFF
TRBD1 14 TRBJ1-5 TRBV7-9 CASSRGQGRQPQHF
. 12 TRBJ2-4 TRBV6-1 CASSEIGMFQYF
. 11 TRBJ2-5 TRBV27 CASRWGETQYF
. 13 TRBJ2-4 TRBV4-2 CASSQGGVDVQYF
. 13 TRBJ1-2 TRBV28 CASSFRPGTGYTF
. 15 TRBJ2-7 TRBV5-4 CASSLRVEGSYEQYF
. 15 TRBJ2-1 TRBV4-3 CASSQVYGLNNEQFF
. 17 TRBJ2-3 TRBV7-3 CASSLTPQGSSTDTQYF
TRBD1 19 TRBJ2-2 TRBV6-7 CASSYFRTGGLLNTGELFF
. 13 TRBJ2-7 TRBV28 CASSRPGSYEQYF
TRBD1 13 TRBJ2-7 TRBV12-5 CASARTGTYEQYF
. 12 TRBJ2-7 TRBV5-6 CASSLWGLEQYF
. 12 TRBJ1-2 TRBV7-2 CASSLTPGSPTF
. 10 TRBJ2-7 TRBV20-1 CSAGGYEQYF
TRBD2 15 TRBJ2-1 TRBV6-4 CASSLAGASYNEQFF
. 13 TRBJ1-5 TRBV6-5 CASRRGADQPQHF
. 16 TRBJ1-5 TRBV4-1 CASSQGRGTSNQPQHF
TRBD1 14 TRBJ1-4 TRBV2 CASSTGTGVTKLFF